This TCR beta chain was recorded in a study of blood T cells in healthy people across ages. This clonotype was counted a few times. The CDR3 length is 13 residues. Trimming took 3 bases from V and 4 from J, leaving 9 bases between them. Germline CDR1 is ENHRY and CDR2 is SYGVKD. A second PCR of roughly 7 to 11 cycles used a sample-barcoded 5' primer and a J-beta primer mix. Every single cDNA molecule received a tag from a template-switch adaptor with 12 random nucleotides. TCRdb redid the calling of the 5' RACE reads with MiXCR, one entry per CDR3 protein. Found here are roughly 860,000 distinct CDR3 sequences, around two thirds of them singletons; the top ten hold about a quarter.

The source of this sequence is a man aged 30-40 years in good health. The chain recombines TRBV10-3 with TRBJ2-5; TRBD1 is a possible D gene (5 bases). Material: blood. The CDR3 coding sequence is TGTGCCATCAGTGACAGGGTTGGAGAGACCCAGTACTTC. Translating it yields CAISDRVGETQYF.